The present TCR beta chain was sequenced within a study of blood T cell repertoires in COVID-19. On the study more broadly: Sites across the United States, Italy and Spain contributed samples from acute and convalescent COVID-19. From T cells, B-cell-depleted T cells, or PBMCs came the material, which was cDNA or gDNA.

In the original analysis: Reference gene primer amplification gave nucleated cell count estimates. The protocol was immunoSEQ multiplex PCR, while the TCRdb copy is restricted to in-frame clones and leaves out a portion. Clone size and V and J calls were adopted from that table, with D and trimming inferred from the DNA. This sample has 150,000 to 200,000 clones; around 86% occur once, and the top ten carry almost 1%. This clone was seen a few times. In germline, CDR1 is MNHNS, CDR2 SASEGT. The CDR3 extends over 15 amino acids. V lost 3 bases and J lost 3; bases outside the gene matches: 6. The origin of this receptor is a man younger than 35 with acute or convalescent COVID-19. The chain joins TRBV6-1 to TRBJ2-7; 9 nucleotides agree with TRBD1. Source material: peripheral blood. The CDR3 coding sequence is TGTGCCAGCAGTGACCAGTGGGACAGGGACTACGAGCAGTACGTC. It is translated as CASSDQWDRDYEQYV.